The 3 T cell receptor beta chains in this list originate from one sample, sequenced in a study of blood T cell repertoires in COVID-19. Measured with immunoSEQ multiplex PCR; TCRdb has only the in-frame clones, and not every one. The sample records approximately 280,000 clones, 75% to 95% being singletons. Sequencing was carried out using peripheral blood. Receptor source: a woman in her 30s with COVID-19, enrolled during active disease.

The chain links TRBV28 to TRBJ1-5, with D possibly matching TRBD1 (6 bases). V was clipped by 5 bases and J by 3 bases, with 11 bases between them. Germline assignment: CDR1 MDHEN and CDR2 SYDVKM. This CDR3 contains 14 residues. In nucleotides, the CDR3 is TGTGCCAGCAGTAGGACAGCCCTCAATCAGCCCCAGCATTTT. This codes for CASSRTALNQPQHF.

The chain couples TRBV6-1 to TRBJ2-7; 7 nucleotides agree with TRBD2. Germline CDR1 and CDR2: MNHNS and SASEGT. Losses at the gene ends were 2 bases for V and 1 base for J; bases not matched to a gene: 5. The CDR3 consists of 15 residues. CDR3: CASSESGVSSYEQYF. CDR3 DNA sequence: TGTGCCAGCAGTGAAAGCGGGGTGTCTTCCTACGAGCAGTACTTC.

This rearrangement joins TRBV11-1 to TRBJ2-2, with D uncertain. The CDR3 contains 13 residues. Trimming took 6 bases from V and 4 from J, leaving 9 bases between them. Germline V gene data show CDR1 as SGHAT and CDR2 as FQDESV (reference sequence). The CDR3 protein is CASSRIRTGELFF. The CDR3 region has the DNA TGTGCCAGCAGTCGTATTCGCACCGGGGAGCTGTTTTTT.